This TCR beta chain was documented in a study of identical twins. CDR3 length equals 13 residues. Germline-derived CDR1 and CDR2 are SGHDT and YYEEEE. V was trimmed by 4 bases and J by 0 bases, leaving 7 bases between them. MiXCR was run by TCRdb on the 5' RACE reads, yielding one entry per CDR3 protein. The profile covers about 210,000 distinct CDR3 sequences, with roughly a tenth appearing a single time and about 5.5% taken by the ten largest. This clonotype was seen only a few times. The receptor comes from a young woman in good health. This chain joins TRBV5-6 and TRBJ1-1, with unresolved D. The specimen was memory (CD45RO+) T cells sorted from blood. As DNA, the CDR3 is TGTGCCAGCAGCACCCCGATGAACACTGAAGCTTTCTTT. This gives the protein CASSTPMNTEAFF. Full variable domain (outside the CDR3, taken from reference TRBV5-6 and TRBJ1-1): DAGVTQSPTHLIKTRGQQVTLRCSPKSGHDTVSWYQQALGQGPQFIFQYYEEEERQRGNFPDRFSGHQFPNYSSELNVNALLLGDSALYLCASSTPMNTEAFFGQGTRLTVV.